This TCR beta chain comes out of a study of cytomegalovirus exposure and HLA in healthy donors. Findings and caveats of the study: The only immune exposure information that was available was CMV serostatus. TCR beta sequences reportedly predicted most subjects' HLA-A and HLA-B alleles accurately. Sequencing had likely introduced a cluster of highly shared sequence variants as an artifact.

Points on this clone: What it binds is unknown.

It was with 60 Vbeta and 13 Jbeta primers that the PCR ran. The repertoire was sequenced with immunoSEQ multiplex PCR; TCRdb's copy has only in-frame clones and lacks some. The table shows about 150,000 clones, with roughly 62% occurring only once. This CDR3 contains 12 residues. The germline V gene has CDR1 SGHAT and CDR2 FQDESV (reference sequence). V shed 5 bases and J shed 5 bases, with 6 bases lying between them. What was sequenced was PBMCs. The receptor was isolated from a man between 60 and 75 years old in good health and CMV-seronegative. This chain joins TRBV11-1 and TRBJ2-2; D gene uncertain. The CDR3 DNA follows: TGTGCCAGCAGCGCCGGTACCGGGGAGCTGTTTTTT. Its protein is CASSAGTGELFF.